The 28 T cell receptor beta chains reported below all come from one sample, sequenced in a study of blood T cells in healthy people across ages. With a J-beta primer mix and a sample-barcoded 5' primer, a second PCR ran roughly 6 to 11 cycles. A single record per CDR3 protein comes from TCRdb applying MiXCR to the 5' RACE reads. The table has about 1,500,000 distinct CDR3 sequences, about 30% seen once; the top ten hold about 7.7%. Sequenced: blood. The receptors derive from a woman aged 25 to 39 in good health.

The sample holds many counts of this clonotype. The chain employs TRBV9 and TRBJ2-1; 9 bases align to TRBD2. The CDR3 length is 16 residues. V lost 3 bases to trimming and J lost 7 bases; unmatched junction nucleotides: 11. In germline, CDR1 is SGDLS, CDR2 YYNGEE. This CDR3 reads CASSALGRGGWNEQFF. DNA of the CDR3: TGTGCCAGCAGCGCACTAGGGCGGGGGGGGTGGAATGAGCAGTTCTTC.

This clonotype was detected ten times or more. The junction does not match germline at one end; this may be a read error. The chain links TRBV5-1 to TRBJ2-5; TRBD2 matches 13 bases. The CDR3 runs to 15 residues. Looked up from germline, CDR1 is SGHRS and CDR2 is YFSETQ. The CDR3 is CASSLGLAGQETQYF. The CDR3 DNA sequence: TGTGCCAGCAGCTTGGGACTAGCGGGACAAGAGACCCAGTACTTC.

The chain joins TRBV7-9 to TRBJ2-1; D is perhaps TRBD1 (6 bases). The J call may not be correct, given that the DNA end is closer to TRBJ2-7. The CDR3 has 19 residues. Looked up from germline, CDR1 is SEHNR and CDR2 is FQNEAQ (reference sequence). The CDR3 bases are TGTGCCAGCAGCTTCTCGGTCGGTTTCAGGGGCATTTCCTACAATGAGCAGTACTTC. Encoded protein: CASSFSVGFRGISYNEQYF.

This clonotype was picked up a small number of times. The chain combines TRBV2 with TRBJ1-5, with D perhaps matching TRBD1 (5 bases). The V end was cut by 3 bases, the J end by 4 bases, with 13 bases between. CDR1 SNHLY and CDR2 FYNNEI come from the germline V gene. The CDR3 length is 15 residues. The CDR3 DNA is TGTGCCAGCAGTGAGGTTGTGGGGGGGAATCAGCCCCAGCATTTT. Translation: CASSEVVGGNQPQHF.

There are a few counts of this clonotype. The J gene is TRBJ2-7, the V gene TRBV28; the D gene is possibly TRBD2 (6 bases). Germline V lookup: CDR1 MDHEN, CDR2 SYDVKM. The length of the CDR3 is 12 residues. V was trimmed by 7 bases and J by 4 bases, leaving 11 bases between them. CDR3 in amino acids: CASMGGRYEQYF. The CDR3 DNA reads as TGTGCCAGCATGGGGGGTAGGTACGAGCAGTACTTC. The complete variable domain, with remaining parts taken from reference TRBV28 and TRBJ2-7, reads DVKVTQSSRYLVKRTGEKVFLECVQDMDHENMFWYRQDPGLGLRLIYFSYDVKMKEKGDIPEGYSVSREKKERFSLILESASTNQTSMYLCASMGGRYEQYFGPGTRLTVT.

As to this clonotype: The junction does not match germline at one end; this may be a read error. This rearrangement joins TRBV20-1 to TRBJ1-2; 9 positions match TRBD1. In germline, CDR1 is DFQATT, CDR2 SNEGSKA (reference sequence). The CDR3 covers 15 residues. CDR3 DNA: TGCAGTACTAGAGGGGCCGGGACAGGGTTTGATGGCTACACCTTC. Its protein product is CSTRGAGTGFDGYTF.

Comments on this clonotype: Because the CDR3 is missing its conserved closing phenylalanine or tryptophan, this is likely a read error. The DNA is left out, because the CDR3 cannot be placed on it with certainty; the CDR3 is given as TCRdb lists it. V is TRBV5-1 and J is TRBJ2-5. Termini included, the CDR3 measures 11 amino acids. CDR1 is SGHRS and CDR2 is YFSETQ in the germline V gene. CDR3 loop: CASSSQETLYC.

V is TRBV7-8 and J is TRBJ2-7; 8 nucleotides agree with TRBD1. The ends lost 1 base at V and 3 bases at J; junction bases unmatched: 8. This CDR3 comprises 16 residues. CDR1 is SGHVS and CDR2 is FQNEAQ in the germline V gene. CDR3 nucleotide sequence: TGTGCCAGCAGCTTAGAGTCTCGACAGGGGATCTACGAGCAGTACTTC. This codes for CASSLESRQGIYEQYF.

In regard to this clonotype: The conserved final phenylalanine or tryptophan is absent from the CDR3, which likely points to a read error. The chain carries TRBV5-1 and TRBJ2-5; no clear D gene. Per germline, CDR1 SGHRS and CDR2 YFSETQ. The CDR3 contains 11 residues. CDR3 region: CASGNQEAQYC. The DNA of the CDR3 is TGCGCCAGCGGCAACCAAGAGGCCCAGTACTGC.

This clonotype has only a few counts. The V gene is TRBV29-1, the J gene TRBJ1-4, with a possible D match to TRBD1 (6 bases). This CDR3 contains 12 residues. Trimming pared 5 bases from V and 8 bases from J, leaving 12 bases between. Per germline, CDR1 SQVTM and CDR2 ANQGSEA. CDR3 loop: CSVSQGREKLFF. CDR3 sequence (DNA): TGCAGCGTTTCCCAGGGGCGGGAAAAACTGTTTTTT.

This chain links TRBV7-2 with TRBJ2-3, with TRBD1 matching 8 bases. The V segment lost 3 bases and the J segment 5 bases; nucleotides outside the gene matches: 7. The CDR3 sequence is 15 residues long. Germline loops: CDR1 SGHTA, CDR2 FQGNSA. The CDR3 DNA reads TGTGCCAGCAGCTTTGGACAGGGTAATGGAGATACGCAGTATTTT. It translates to CASSFGQGNGDTQYF.

This clonotype was recorded at least ten times. A junction end diverges from the germline sequence, so it may reflect a read error. The chain has TRBV5-1 and TRBJ2-1, with D hard to call. Germline V gene lookup returns CDR1 SGHRS and CDR2 YFSETQ. CDR3 length: 11 amino acids. Here the CDR3 reads CASSLAREQFF. DNA for the CDR3: TGTGCCAGCAGCTTAGCCCGGGAGCAGTTCTTC.

A note on this clonotype: One end of the junction fails to match germline, which may point to a read error. This rearrangement joins TRBV5-1 to TRBJ2-4, with a weak D call TRBD1 (6 bases). This CDR3 is built from 14 residues. The germline V gene has CDR1 SGHRS and CDR2 YFSETQ. The CDR3 DNA reads TGCGCCAGCAGTTTGGACAGAACTTCAAACATTCAGTACTTC. It is translated as CASSLDRTSNIQYF.

The V gene is TRBV10-2, the J gene TRBJ2-2, with 12 bases identical to TRBD2. CDR1 and CDR2 from the germline V gene are WSHSY and SAAADI. Losses at the gene ends were 0 bases for V and 4 bases for J; bases not matched to a gene: 6. The CDR3 consists of 18 residues. CDR3 sequence (DNA): TGCGCCAGCAGTGAGTCGCGGACTAGCGGGGTGACCACCGGGGAGCTGTTTTTT. This gives the protein CASSESRTSGVTTGELFF.

The J gene is TRBJ2-1, the V gene TRBV14; no clear D gene. TRBJ2-7 explains the end of the DNA better; the J call may be wrong. This CDR3 has 16 amino acids. Germline V gives CDR1 SGHDN, CDR2 FVKESK. In DNA form, the CDR3 reads TGTGCCAGCAGCCAAGATTATACAAGCTCCTACAATGAGCAGTACTTC. Protein sequence: CASSQDYTSSYNEQYF.

This clonotype was seen only a few times. The chain combines TRBV25-1 with TRBJ1-2; maybe TRBD1 (5 bases). V lost 4 bases and J 7 bases, leaving 25 bases between the germline ends. This CDR3 region has 17 residues. Germline V gives CDR1 MGHDK, CDR2 SYGVNS. CDR3 DNA sequence: TGTGCCAGCAGTGTTCTTACAGGCCGAGGTCAATTGGCTGGCTACACCTTC. Protein: CASSVLTGRGQLAGYTF.

The chain employs TRBV7-2 and TRBJ2-6, with TRBD1 identical over 10 bases. The CDR3 sequence is 18 residues long. The germline V gene has CDR1 SGHTA and CDR2 FQGNSA. With V trimmed by 11 bases and J by 0 bases, 13 bases remained unmatched. CDR3 amino acids: CAGLPGTGDPSGANVLTF. CDR3 sequence (DNA): TGTGCCGGCCTCCCAGGGACAGGGGACCCCTCTGGGGCCAACGTCCTGACTTTC.

This clonotype was counted a few times. V is TRBV3-1 and J is TRBJ2-1; 7 positions match TRBD2. The junction had 7 bases not matched to a gene; V was cut back by 5 bases and J by 6 bases. CDR3 size: 14 residues. CDR1 and CDR2 from the germline V gene are LGHDT and YNNKEL (reference sequence). CDR3 sequence: CASSSTRLANEQFF. The CDR3 DNA follows: TGTGCCAGCAGCTCTACTCGACTAGCCAATGAGCAGTTCTTC.

The genes are TRBV2 and TRBJ2-4; 7 bases align to TRBD2. Trimming cost V 6 bases and J 13 bases; bases outside gene matches: 12. The CDR3 length is 13 residues. Germline assignment: CDR1 SNHLY and CDR2 FYNNEI. CDR3: CASRPSGYNEQYF. DNA for the CDR3: TGTGCCAGCAGACCTAGCGGTTACAATGAGCAGTACTTC.

This clonotype was detected only a few times. This chain connects TRBV5-1 to TRBJ1-2; D is perhaps TRBD1 (5 bases). Germline V gene sequence: CDR1 SGHRS, CDR2 YFSETQ. This CDR3 region has 15 residues. V gave up 0 bases and J gave up 2 bases, with 11 bases separating them. The CDR3 region has the DNA TGCGCCAGCAGCTTGGCCCCGGGGCGAAACTATGGCTACACCTTC. The encoded protein is CASSLAPGRNYGYTF.

The chain couples TRBV15 to TRBJ2-1; D unclear. CDR1 and CDR2 from the germline V gene are LNHNV and YYDKDF (reference sequence). Deletions cut 3 bases from V and 11 bases from J, with 14 bases between. The CDR3 sequence is 13 residues long. The CDR3 is CATSRDRSVQQFF. CDR3 nucleotides: TGTGCCACCAGCAGGGATAGGTCGGTGCAGCAGTTCTTC.

The chain employs TRBV10-3 and TRBJ2-7; 9 positions match TRBD2. Germline trimming cut 3 bases from V and 2 bases from J; bases unmatched to any gene: 5. This CDR3 contains 15 residues. Per the germline V gene, CDR1 is ENHRY and CDR2 is SYGVKD. CDR3 nucleotide sequence: TGTGCCATCAGTGAAGAACTAGCGGGCGCCTACGAGCAGTACTTC. This translates into CAISEELAGAYEQYF.

About this clonotype itself: A much larger clone differs by one base, so this may be a read error. The chain joins TRBV20-1 to TRBJ2-1; 11 positions match TRBD1. J gave up 6 bases and V 5 bases, and 9 bases lay outside the gene matches. The CDR3 runs 15 residues. Germline lookup yields CDR1 DFQATT and CDR2 SNEGSKA (reference sequence). In nucleotides, the CDR3 is TGCAGTGCTGGAAGGGGACAGGGGGTGGGCAATGAGCAGTTCTTC. Amino acid sequence: CSAGRGQGVGNEQFF.

This clonotype came up many times. The chain employs TRBV29-1 and TRBJ2-1; tentative D call: TRBD2 (6 bases). V dropped 5 bases and J dropped 3 bases, with 17 bases sitting between them. The CDR3 sequence is 15 residues long. The germline gives CDR1 SQVTM, CDR2 ANQGSEA. CDR3 loop: CSVTTGTGSYNEQFF. Written as DNA, the CDR3 is TGCAGCGTTACCACCGGGACTGGAAGCTACAATGAGCAGTTCTTC.

J is TRBJ2-7 and V is TRBV21-1; TRBD2 is the table's D call, not checked against the DNA. TRBV21-1 is annotated as a pseudogene. The length of the CDR3 is 13 residues. CDR3 in DNA: TGTGCCAGCAGCGGAGAGGGAGTGCGCGAGCAGTACTTC. Its translation: CASSGEGVREQYF.

The chain has TRBV5-1 and TRBJ2-1; 9 bases map to TRBD1. Trimming took 4 bases from V and 10 from J; bases not matched to a gene: 12. Germline lookup yields CDR1 SGHRS and CDR2 YFSETQ. The CDR3 sequence is 15 residues long. CDR3 nucleotides: TGCGCCAGCAGCGGGCGGGACAGGGTTCCCACGGAGCAGTTCTTC. Amino acid sequence: CASSGRDRVPTEQFF.

This clonotype was counted between two and nine times. The gene calls are TRBV10-3 and TRBJ2-5; D is possibly TRBD2 (7 bases). V was trimmed by 4 bases and J by 3 bases, leaving 18 bases between them. This CDR3 is built from 16 residues. Germline CDR1 and CDR2: ENHRY and SYGVKD. The CDR3 DNA reads TGTGCCATCAGTGGGGGGCTGGCCAGCGGGGAAGAGACCCAGTACTTC. It yields the protein CAISGGLASGEETQYF.

This sequence joins TRBV2 and TRBJ2-1; D is perhaps TRBD2 (6 bases). V was shortened by 6 bases and J by 10 bases, with 16 bases between the two germline ends. Germline V gene sequence: CDR1 SNHLY, CDR2 FYNNEI. The CDR3 extends over 13 amino acids. CDR3 coding DNA: TGTGCCAGCAGGGAGCTACCTAGCGACGAGCAGTTCTTC. Residues: CASRELPSDEQFF.